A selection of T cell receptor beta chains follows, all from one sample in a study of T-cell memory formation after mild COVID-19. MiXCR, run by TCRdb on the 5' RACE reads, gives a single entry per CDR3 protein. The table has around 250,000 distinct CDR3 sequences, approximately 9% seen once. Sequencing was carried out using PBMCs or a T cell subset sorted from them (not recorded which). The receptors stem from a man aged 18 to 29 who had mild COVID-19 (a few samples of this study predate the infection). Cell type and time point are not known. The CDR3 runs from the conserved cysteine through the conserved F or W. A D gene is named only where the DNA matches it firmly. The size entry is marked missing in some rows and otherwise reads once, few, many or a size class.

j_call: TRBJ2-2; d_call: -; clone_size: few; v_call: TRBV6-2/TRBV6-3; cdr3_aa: CASSYIRPQFTGELFF; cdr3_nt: TGTGCCAGCAGTTATATTCGGCCCCAATTCACCGGGGAGCTGTTTTTT
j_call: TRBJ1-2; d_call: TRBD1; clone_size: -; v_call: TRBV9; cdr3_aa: CASSVRGQGNYGYTF; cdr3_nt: TGTGCCAGCAGCGTAAGGGGACAGGGGAACTATGGCTACACCTTC
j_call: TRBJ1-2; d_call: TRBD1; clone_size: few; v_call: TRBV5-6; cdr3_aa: CASSSLHQSPGQGSFPYGYTF; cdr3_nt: TGTGCCAGCAGCTCACTTCACCAGAGTCCGGGACAGGGGTCTTTCCCCTATGGCTACACCTTC
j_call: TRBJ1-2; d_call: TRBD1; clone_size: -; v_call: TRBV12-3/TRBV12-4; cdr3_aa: CASSGGTVAVGYTF; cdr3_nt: TGTGCCAGCAGCGGAGGGACAGTGGCCGTTGGCTACACCTTC
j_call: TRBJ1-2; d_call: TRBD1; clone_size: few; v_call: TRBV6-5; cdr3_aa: CASSFSGTGVTF; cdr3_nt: TGTGCCAGCAGTTTCAGCGGGACAGGGGTAACCTTC
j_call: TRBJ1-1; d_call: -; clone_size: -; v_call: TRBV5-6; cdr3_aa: CASSLDFTEAFF; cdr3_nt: TGTGCCAGCAGCTTGGATTTCACTGAAGCTTTCTTT
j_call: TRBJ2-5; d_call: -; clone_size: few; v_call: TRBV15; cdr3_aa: CATQPLGVQETQYF; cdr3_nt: TGTGCCACCCAGCCCCTCGGGGTCCAAGAGACCCAGTACTTC
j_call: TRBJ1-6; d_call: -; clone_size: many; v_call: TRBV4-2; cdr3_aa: CASSPRENSPLHF; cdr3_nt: TGTGCCAGCAGCCCGCGGGAAAATTCACCCCTCCACTTT
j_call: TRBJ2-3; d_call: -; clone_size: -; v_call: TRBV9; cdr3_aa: CASSVAAGPRDLLADTQYF; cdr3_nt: TGTGCCAGCAGCGTGGCAGCCGGGCCCAGGGACCTCTTGGCAGATACGCAGTATTTT
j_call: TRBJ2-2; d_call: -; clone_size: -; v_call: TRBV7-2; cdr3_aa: CASSLARAALRDTGELFF; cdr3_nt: TGTGCCAGCAGCTTAGCTCGGGCAGCCCTGAGGGACACCGGGGAGCTGTTTTTT
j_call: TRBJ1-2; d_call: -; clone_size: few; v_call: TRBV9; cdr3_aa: CASSHFVQGRPGYTF; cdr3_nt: TGTGCCAGCAGCCACTTCGTCCAGGGTCGCCCTGGCTACACCTTC
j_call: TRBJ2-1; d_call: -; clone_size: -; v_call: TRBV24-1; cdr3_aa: CATSVGSNNEQFF; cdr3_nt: TGTGCCACCAGTGTGGGCAGCAACAATGAGCAGTTCTTC
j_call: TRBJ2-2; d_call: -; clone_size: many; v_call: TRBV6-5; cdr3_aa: CASSYRSRANTGELFF; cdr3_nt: TGTGCCAGCAGTTACCGAAGCAGGGCGAACACCGGGGAGCTGTTTTTT
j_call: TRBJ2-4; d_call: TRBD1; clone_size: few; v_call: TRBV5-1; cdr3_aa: CASSGQGGKNIQYF; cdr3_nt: TGCGCCAGCAGTGGACAGGGGGGGAAAAACATTCAGTACTTC
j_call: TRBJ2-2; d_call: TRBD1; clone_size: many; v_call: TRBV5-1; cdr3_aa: CASSPDRGITGELFF; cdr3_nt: TGCGCCAGCAGCCCGGACAGGGGTATCACCGGGGAGCTGTTTTTT
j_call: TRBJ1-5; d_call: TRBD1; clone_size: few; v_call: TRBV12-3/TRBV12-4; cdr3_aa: CASSLQGGINQPQHF; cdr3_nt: TGTGCCAGCAGTTTACAGGGGGGGATTAATCAGCCCCAGCATTTT
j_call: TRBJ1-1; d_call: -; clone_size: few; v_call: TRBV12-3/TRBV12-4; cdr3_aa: CASSSLEGMNTEAFF; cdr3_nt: TGTGCCAGCAGTTCCTTGGAGGGAATGAACACTGAAGCTTTCTTT
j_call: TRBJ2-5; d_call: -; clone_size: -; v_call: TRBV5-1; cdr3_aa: CASSLFPAGTQETQYF; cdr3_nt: TGCGCCAGCAGCCTCTTCCCCGCGGGGACTCAAGAGACCCAGTACTTC
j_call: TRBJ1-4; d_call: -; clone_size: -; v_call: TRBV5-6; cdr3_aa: CASSSTTRLNEKLFF; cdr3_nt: TGTGCCAGCAGCTCTACTACCCGACTTAATGAAAAACTGTTTTTT
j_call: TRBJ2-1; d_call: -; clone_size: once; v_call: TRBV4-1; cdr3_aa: CASSPFDYGEQFF; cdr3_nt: TGCGCCAGCAGCCCCTTCGACTATGGTGAGCAGTTCTTC
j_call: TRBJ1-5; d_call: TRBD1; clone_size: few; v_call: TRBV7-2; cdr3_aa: CASSSRTGEQPQHF; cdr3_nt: TGTGCCAGCAGCTCCCGGACAGGGGAGCAGCCCCAGCATTTT
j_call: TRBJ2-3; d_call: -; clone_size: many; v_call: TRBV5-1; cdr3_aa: CASSLFTGPDTQYF; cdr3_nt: TGCGCCAGCAGCTTGTTCACAGGCCCAGATACGCAGTATTTT
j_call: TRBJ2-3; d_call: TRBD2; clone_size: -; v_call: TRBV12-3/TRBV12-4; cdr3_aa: CARPGGWTDTQYF; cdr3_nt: TGTGCCAGACCGGGGGGGTGGACAGATACGCAGTATTTT
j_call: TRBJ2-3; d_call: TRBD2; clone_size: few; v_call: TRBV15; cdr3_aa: CATSSTLSGTPWGTDTQYF; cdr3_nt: TGTGCCACCAGCAGTACCTTGAGCGGGACCCCTTGGGGCACAGATACGCAGTATTTT
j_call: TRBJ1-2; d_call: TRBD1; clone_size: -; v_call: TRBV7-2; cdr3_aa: CASSFTGGWDYGYTF; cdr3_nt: TGTGCCAGCAGCTTCACAGGGGGTTGGGACTATGGCTACACCTTC
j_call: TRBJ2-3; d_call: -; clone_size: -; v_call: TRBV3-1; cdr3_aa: CASSRGPQGIGTDTQYF; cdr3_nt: TGTGCCAGCAGCCGCGGACCACAGGGAATTGGCACAGATACGCAGTATTTT
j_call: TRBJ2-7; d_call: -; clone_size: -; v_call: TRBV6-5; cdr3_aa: CASSPQRRDF; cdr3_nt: TGTGCCAGCAGTCCACAGCGGAGGGACTTC
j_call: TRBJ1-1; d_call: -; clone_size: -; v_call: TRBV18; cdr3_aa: CASSPQEGVNTEAFF; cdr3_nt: TGTGCCAGCTCACCACAGGAGGGAGTGAACACTGAAGCTTTCTTT
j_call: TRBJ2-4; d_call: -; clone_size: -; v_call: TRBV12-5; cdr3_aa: CASGLGTKNIQYF; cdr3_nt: TGTGCTAGTGGTTTGGGCACCAAAAACATTCAGTACTTC
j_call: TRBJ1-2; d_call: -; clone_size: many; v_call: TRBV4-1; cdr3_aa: CASSQANYGYTF; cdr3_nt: TGCGCCAGCAGCCAAGCTAACTATGGCTACACCTTC
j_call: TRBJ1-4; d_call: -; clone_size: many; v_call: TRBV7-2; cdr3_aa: CASSLNRATNEKLFF; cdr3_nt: TGTGCCAGCAGCTTAAACAGGGCAACTAATGAAAAACTGTTTTTT
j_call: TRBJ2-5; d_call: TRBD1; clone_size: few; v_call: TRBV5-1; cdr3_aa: CASSLLTGEQETQYF; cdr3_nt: TGCGCCAGCAGCCTCCTGACAGGGGAACAAGAGACCCAGTACTTC
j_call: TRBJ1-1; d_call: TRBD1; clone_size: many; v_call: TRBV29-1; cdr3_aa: CSVAGQESTEAFF; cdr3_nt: TGCAGCGTCGCTGGACAGGAAAGCACTGAAGCTTTCTTT
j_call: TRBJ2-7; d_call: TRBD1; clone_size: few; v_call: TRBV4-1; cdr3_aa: CASSPQGTVYEQYF; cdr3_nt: TGCGCCAGCAGCCCGCAGGGGACAGTCTACGAGCAGTACTTC
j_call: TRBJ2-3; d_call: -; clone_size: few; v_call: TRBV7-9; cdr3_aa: CASSLGASFSDTQYF; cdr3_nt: TGTGCCAGCAGCCTGGGGGCTAGCTTTTCAGATACGCAGTATTTT
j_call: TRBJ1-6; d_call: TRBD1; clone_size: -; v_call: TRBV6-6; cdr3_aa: CASRRTGQISPLHF; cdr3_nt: TGTGCCAGCAGGCGGACAGGACAGATCTCACCCCTCCACTTT
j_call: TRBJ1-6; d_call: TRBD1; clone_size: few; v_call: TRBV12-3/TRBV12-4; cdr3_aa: CASAGGRDRASPLHF; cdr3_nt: TGTGCCAGCGCGGGGGGCCGGGACAGGGCTTCACCCCTCCACTTT
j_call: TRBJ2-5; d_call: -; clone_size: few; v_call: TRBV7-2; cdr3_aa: CASSLGSGRQETQYF; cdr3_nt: TGTGCCAGCAGCTTAGGGTCTGGCAGACAAGAGACCCAGTACTTC
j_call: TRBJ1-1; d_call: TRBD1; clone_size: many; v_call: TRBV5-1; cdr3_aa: CASSPTGPLNTEAFF; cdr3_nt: TGCGCCAGCAGCCCGACAGGGCCCCTGAACACTGAAGCTTTCTTT
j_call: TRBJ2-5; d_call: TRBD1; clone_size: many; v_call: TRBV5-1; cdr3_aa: CASSSDRGVSETQYF; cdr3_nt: TGCGCCAGCTCCTCGGACAGGGGAGTCTCAGAGACCCAGTACTTC
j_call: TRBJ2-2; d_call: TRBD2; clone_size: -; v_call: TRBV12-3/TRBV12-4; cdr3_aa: CASSLGGLAAGGELFF; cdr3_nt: TGTGCCAGCAGTTTAGGGGGACTAGCGGCGGGAGGGGAGCTGTTTTTT
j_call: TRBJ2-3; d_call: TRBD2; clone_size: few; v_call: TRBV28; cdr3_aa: CASSQPLAGVTDTQYF; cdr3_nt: TGTGCCAGCAGTCAGCCCTTAGCGGGGGTCACAGATACGCAGTATTTT